This TCR beta chain was identified in a study of cytomegalovirus exposure and HLA in healthy donors. Regarding the study as a whole: The authors enumerated some 160 TCR beta chains as linked to cytomegalovirus. A few of the chains that were CMV-associated were confirmed in vitro to be specific for CMV antigens.

The PCR contained 60 Vbeta and 13 Jbeta primers. The repertoire was sequenced with immunoSEQ multiplex PCR; TCRdb's copy has only in-frame clones and lacks some. The data hold 210,000 or so clones, with roughly 78% observed a single time. The germline gives CDR1 SSHAT, CDR2 FNYEAQ (reference sequence). The CDR3 has 13 amino acids. Only one count was recorded for this clone. Its target is unknown. Specimen: PBMCs. The sequence was obtained from a boy aged 5-17 years in good health and CMV-seronegative. The chain carries TRBV7-7 and TRBJ2-5; the match to TRBD1 covers 9 bases. In DNA form, the CDR3 reads TGTGCTAGCGGATCGGGACAGGGCGGGACCCAGTACTTC. Translation: CASGSGQGGTQYF.